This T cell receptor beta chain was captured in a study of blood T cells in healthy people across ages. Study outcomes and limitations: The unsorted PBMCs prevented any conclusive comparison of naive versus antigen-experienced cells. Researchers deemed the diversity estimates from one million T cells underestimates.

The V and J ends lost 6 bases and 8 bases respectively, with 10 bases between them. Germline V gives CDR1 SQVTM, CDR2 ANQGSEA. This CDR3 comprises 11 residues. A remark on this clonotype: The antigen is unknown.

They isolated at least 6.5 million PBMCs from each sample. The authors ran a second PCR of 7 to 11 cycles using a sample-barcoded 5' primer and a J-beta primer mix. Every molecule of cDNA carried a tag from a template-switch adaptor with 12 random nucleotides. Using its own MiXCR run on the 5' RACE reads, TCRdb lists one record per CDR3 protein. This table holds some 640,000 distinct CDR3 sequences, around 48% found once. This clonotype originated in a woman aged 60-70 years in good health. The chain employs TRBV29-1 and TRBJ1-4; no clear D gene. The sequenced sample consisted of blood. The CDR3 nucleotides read TGCAGCGTCCCCATTGGAGAAAAACTGTTTTTT. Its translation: CSVPIGEKLFF.